These 20 T cell receptor beta chains were sequenced from one sample in a study of CD8 T cells in ankylosing spondylitis. TCRdb passed the 5' RACE reads through MiXCR, listing each CDR3 protein once. The data show 200,000 or so distinct CDR3 sequences, with roughly 24% seen just once and around 6.3% held by the top ten. Sequencing was carried out using blood, either unsorted or a sorted T cell fraction (not recorded which). The receptors were gathered from a male donor with ankylosing spondylitis or in good health (not recorded which).

This chain joins TRBV10-3 and TRBJ1-5; 7 bases agree with TRBD1. This CDR3 comprises 14 residues. Trimming cost V 6 bases and J 2 bases; bases outside gene matches: 4. The germline gives CDR1 ENHRY, CDR2 SYGVKD. The CDR3 bases are TGTGCCATCAGCGAGGGACAGCGCAATCAGCCCCAGCATTTT. This gives the protein CAISEGQRNQPQHF.

The chain links TRBV5-6 to TRBJ1-4; a weak D match, TRBD1 (6 bases). V shed 1 base and J shed 8 bases, with 9 bases lying between them. Germline-derived CDR1 and CDR2 are SGHDT and YYEEEE. The CDR3 is 13 residues long. The CDR3 DNA follows: TGTGCCAGCAGCTTGCCGACAGGAGAAAAACTGTTTTTT. It translates to CASSLPTGEKLFF. The full variable domain, rest sourced from reference TRBV5-6 and TRBJ1-4, is DAGVTQSPTHLIKTRGQQVTLRCSPKSGHDTVSWYQQALGQGPQFIFQYYEEEERQRGNFPDRFSGHQFPNYSSELNVNALLLGDSALYLCASSLPTGEKLFFGSGTQLSVL.

V usage is TRBV20-1 and J usage is TRBJ2-1; 8 bases are a match to TRBD2. The CDR3 has 14 amino acids. V shed 2 bases and J 5 bases; nucleotides not matched to a gene: 5. The germline gives CDR1 DFQATT, CDR2 SNEGSKA (reference sequence). CDR3 residues: CSARNGRANNEQFF. Here the CDR3 DNA reads TGCAGTGCTAGAAACGGGAGGGCTAACAATGAGCAGTTCTTC.

This chain uses TRBV7-2 with TRBJ2-1, with unresolved D. The CDR3 consists of 12 residues. Germline lookup yields CDR1 SGHTA and CDR2 FQGNSA. Trimming pared 1 base from V and 12 bases from J, leaving 10 bases between. In DNA, the CDR3 is TGTGCCAGCAGCTTAGTGGGTAAGGGGCAGTTCTTC. Its translation: CASSLVGKGQFF.

The chain couples TRBV20-1 to TRBJ1-1; 9 bases fit TRBD1. CDR3 length: 14 amino acids. Trimming took 1 base from V and 6 from J; bases not matched to a gene: 6. Germline V CDR1 and CDR2: DFQATT, SNEGSKA (reference sequence). The CDR3, as DNA: TGCAGTGCTAGAGCTGGACAGGGGAAATCTGAAGCTTTCTTT. Its protein is CSARAGQGKSEAFF.

This clonotype was counted at least ten times. The gene calls are TRBV5-1 and TRBJ2-7; 8 bases are a match to TRBD1. This CDR3 spans 14 amino acids. In germline, CDR1 is SGHRS, CDR2 YFSETQ. V was clipped by 4 bases and J by 6 bases; unmatched bases: 9. The CDR3 spells CASSRGTGRGEQYF. DNA for the CDR3: TGCGCCAGCAGCCGGGGGACAGGTAGGGGCGAGCAGTACTTC.

This clonotype showed up just a few times. The chain couples TRBV6-5 to TRBJ2-1; D unclear. Germline values: CDR1 MNHEY, CDR2 SVGAGI. V was trimmed by 4 bases and J by 1 base, leaving 11 bases between them. The CDR3 spans 15 residues. This CDR3 reads CASSLVLVSYNEQFF. CDR3 nucleotides: TGTGCCAGCAGTTTAGTCCTGGTTTCCTACAATGAGCAGTTCTTC.

The V call is TRBV20-1, the J call TRBJ2-1, with D uncertain. The CDR3 consists of 13 residues. Trimming cost V 4 bases and J 8 bases, with 15 bases left between them. The germline gives CDR1 DFQATT, CDR2 SNEGSKA (reference sequence). The CDR3 reads CSATRTHFDEQFF. CDR3 in DNA: TGCAGTGCTACTCGGACCCACTTTGATGAGCAGTTCTTC.

The J gene is TRBJ2-1, the V gene TRBV12-3 or TRBV12-4; a weak D match, TRBD2 (5 bases). CDR3 length equals 15 residues. Trimming removed 6 bases at V and 3 bases at J, with 15 bases between. DNA of the CDR3: TGTGCCAGCAGACTGAGGGCCTTCCTCTACAATGAGCAGTTCTTC. This gives the protein CASRLRAFLYNEQFF.

The chain uses TRBV5-1 and TRBJ2-7; either TRBD1 or TRBD2 may fit D (5 bases each). Germline V gene data show CDR1 as SGHRS and CDR2 as YFSETQ. The V gene lost 4 bases and the J gene lost 3 bases, with 17 bases spanning the gap. This CDR3 is built from 15 residues. CDR3 amino acids: CASSINSGANYEQYF. The CDR3 DNA follows: TGCGCCAGCAGCATCAATTCCGGGGCAAACTACGAGCAGTACTTC.

At least ten counts were recorded for this clonotype. The gene calls are TRBV29-1 and TRBJ2-1, with TRBD1 matching 9 bases. This CDR3 comprises 15 residues. The germline V gene has CDR1 SQVTM and CDR2 ANQGSEA. J was trimmed by 0 bases and V by 4 bases; bases with no gene match: 4. CDR3 coding DNA: TGCAGCGTTGGCCGGGGACAGGGCTCCTACAATGAGCAGTTCTTC. Protein product: CSVGRGQGSYNEQFF.

This chain connects TRBV4-1 to TRBJ1-2, with D unresolved. The CDR3 is 14 amino acids. Germline V gives CDR1 MGHRA, CDR2 YSYEKL. The V end was cut by 2 bases, the J end by 4 bases, with 11 bases between. Here the CDR3 reads CASSQPQKSYGYTF. The CDR3, as DNA: TGCGCCAGCAGCCAACCACAGAAGTCCTATGGCTACACCTTC.

This clonotype turned up a few times. The chain carries TRBV29-1 and TRBJ1-1; D gene uncertain. The V end lost 7 bases, the J end lost 7 bases, and 19 bases lay between the germline ends. The CDR3 has 13 residues. Germline CDR1 and CDR2: SQVTM and ANQGSEA. CDR3 in DNA: TGCAGCGCTCTTAGTCCTTGGGGTGGTGAAGCTTTCTTT. This translates into CSALSPWGGEAFF.

This clonotype showed up many times. The chain joins TRBV20-1 to TRBJ1-2, with D hard to call. Trimming shortened V by 8 bases and J by 7 bases, and 20 bases separated the two germline ends. Per germline, CDR1 DFQATT and CDR2 SNEGSKA (reference sequence). The CDR3 totals 13 residues. CDR3 loop: CSLPPAAEAGYTF. The CDR3 DNA is TGCAGTCTACCCCCGGCGGCAGAGGCTGGCTACACCTTC.

The CDR3 nucleotides are TGTGCCAGCAGCCAAGGGCAGGGGGGCAATCAGCCCCAGCATTTT. This sequence encodes CASSQGQGGNQPQHF. The chain joins TRBV3-1 to TRBJ1-5; 7 positions match TRBD1. Unmatched junction bases numbered 2, after V lost 1 base and J lost 2 bases. CDR3 length: 15 amino acids. Germline CDR1 LGHDT, CDR2 YNNKEL (reference sequence).

The rearrangement uses TRBV7-2 and TRBJ1-2; no clear D. The CDR3 length is 14 residues. The V end was cut by 4 bases, the J end by 0 bases, with 9 bases between. Germline V gene sequence: CDR1 SGHTA, CDR2 FQGNSA. CDR3 protein: CASSSYHTNYGYTF. The DNA for the CDR3 is TGTGCCAGCAGCTCCTACCATACTAACTATGGCTACACCTTC.

This clonotype has ten or more counts. The chain employs TRBV5-1 and TRBJ2-1; possible D gene TRBD2, 6 bases. The CDR3 consists of 16 residues. Between the trimmed V and J ends, which lost 7 bases and 7 bases, there was a span of 24 bases. Looked up from germline, CDR1 is SGHRS and CDR2 is YFSETQ. CDR3 amino acids: CASGRWGRPEGNEQFF. Here the CDR3 DNA reads TGCGCCAGCGGGAGGTGGGGACGGCCAGAGGGGAATGAGCAGTTCTTC.

The gene calls are TRBV5-6 and TRBJ2-1; 11 bases fit TRBD2. The CDR3 runs 20 residues. J lost 4 bases, V lost 1 base, and 16 bases had no gene match. Germline V gives CDR1 SGHDT, CDR2 YYEEEE. CDR3 bases: TGTGCCAGCAGCTTGATAGGGACTAGCGGTCTCAGGGGCCTATACAATGAGCAGTTCTTC. It codes for CASSLIGTSGLRGLYNEQFF.

The rearrangement links TRBV6-2 or TRBV6-3 to TRBJ2-7; no definite D call. From germline, CDR1 is MNHEY and CDR2 SVGEGT. Deletions cut 6 bases from V and 9 bases from J, with 12 bases between. This CDR3 contains 11 residues. The CDR3 DNA sequence: TGTGCCAGCAGCTTCGATACGCGGCAGTACTTC. Amino acids: CASSFDTRQYF.

This clonotype has ten or more counts. CDR3 amino acids: CASSSPLSLGSSYEQYF. CDR3 coding DNA: TGTGCCAGCAGCTCCCCCCTTAGTTTAGGCTCTTCCTACGAGCAGTACTTC. The chain couples TRBV7-2 to TRBJ2-7, with D hard to call. From germline, CDR1 is SGHTA and CDR2 FQGNSA. V lost 4 bases and J lost 1, with 20 bases in between. This CDR3 is built from 17 residues.